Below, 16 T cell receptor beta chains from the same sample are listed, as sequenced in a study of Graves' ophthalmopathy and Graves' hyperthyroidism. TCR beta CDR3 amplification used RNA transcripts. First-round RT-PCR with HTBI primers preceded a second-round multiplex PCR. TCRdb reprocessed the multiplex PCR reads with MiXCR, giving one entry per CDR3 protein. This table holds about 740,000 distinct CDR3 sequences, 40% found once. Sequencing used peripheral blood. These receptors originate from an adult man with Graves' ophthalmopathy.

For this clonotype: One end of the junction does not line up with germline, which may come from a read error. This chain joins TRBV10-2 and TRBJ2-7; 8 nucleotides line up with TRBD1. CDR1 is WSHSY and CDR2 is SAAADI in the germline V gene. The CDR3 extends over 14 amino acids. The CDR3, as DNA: TGTGCCAGCAGTTCCGGACAGGGTGGGAACGAGCAGTACTTC. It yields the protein CASSSGQGGNEQYF.

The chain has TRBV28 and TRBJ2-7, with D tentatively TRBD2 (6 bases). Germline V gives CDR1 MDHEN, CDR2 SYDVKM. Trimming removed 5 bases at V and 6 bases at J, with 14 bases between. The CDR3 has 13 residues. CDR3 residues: CASSIGGRGEQYF. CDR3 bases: TGTGCCAGCAGTATCGGGGGTAGGGGCGAGCAGTACTTC.

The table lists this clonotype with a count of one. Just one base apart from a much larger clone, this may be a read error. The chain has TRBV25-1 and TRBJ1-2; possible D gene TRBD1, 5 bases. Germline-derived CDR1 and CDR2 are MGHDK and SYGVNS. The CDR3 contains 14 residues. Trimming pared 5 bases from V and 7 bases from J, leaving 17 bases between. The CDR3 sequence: CASSLFGGSSGYTF. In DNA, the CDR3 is TGTGCCAGCAGTTTATTTGGGGGTTCGTCTGGCTACACCTTC.

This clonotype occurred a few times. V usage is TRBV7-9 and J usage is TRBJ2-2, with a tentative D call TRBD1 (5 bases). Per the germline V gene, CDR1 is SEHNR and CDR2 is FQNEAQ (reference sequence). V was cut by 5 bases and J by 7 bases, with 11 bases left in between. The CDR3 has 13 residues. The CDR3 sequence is CASSPRQNGELFF. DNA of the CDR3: TGTGCCAGCAGCCCTCGACAGAACGGGGAGCTGTTTTTT.

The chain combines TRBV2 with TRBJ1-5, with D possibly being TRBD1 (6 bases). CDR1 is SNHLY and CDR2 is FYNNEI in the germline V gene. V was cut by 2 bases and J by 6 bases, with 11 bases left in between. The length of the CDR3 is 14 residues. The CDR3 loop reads CASSEQGKSQPQHF. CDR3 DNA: TGTGCCAGCAGTGAACAGGGGAAAAGTCAGCCCCAGCATTTT.

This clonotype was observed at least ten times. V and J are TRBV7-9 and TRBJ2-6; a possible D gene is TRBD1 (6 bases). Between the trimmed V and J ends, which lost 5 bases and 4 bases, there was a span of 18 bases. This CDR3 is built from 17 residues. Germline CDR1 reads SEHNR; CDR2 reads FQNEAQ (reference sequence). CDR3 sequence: CASSQRLRGGGANVLTF. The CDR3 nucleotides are TGTGCCAGCAGCCAGAGACTCAGGGGCGGAGGGGCCAACGTCCTGACTTTC.

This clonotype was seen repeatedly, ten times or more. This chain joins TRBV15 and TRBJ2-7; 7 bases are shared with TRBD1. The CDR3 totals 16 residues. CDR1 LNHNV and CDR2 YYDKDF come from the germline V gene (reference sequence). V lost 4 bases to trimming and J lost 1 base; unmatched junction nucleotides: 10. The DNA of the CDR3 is TGTGCCACCAGCACTAATACAGGGGCAGCATCCTACGAGCAGTACTTC. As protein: CATSTNTGAASYEQYF.

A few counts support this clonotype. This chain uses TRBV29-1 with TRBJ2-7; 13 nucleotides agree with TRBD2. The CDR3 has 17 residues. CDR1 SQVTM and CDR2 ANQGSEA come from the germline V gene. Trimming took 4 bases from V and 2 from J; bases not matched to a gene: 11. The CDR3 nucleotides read TGCAGCGTTGTTGGACTAGCGGGAGATCGAGAAACCTACGAGCAGTACTTC. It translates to CSVVGLAGDRETYEQYF.

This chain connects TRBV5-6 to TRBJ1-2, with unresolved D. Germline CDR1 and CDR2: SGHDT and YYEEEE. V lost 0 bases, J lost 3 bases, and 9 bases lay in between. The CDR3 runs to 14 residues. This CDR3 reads CASSLAGVHYGYTF. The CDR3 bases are TGTGCCAGCAGCTTGGCAGGAGTCCACTATGGCTACACCTTC.

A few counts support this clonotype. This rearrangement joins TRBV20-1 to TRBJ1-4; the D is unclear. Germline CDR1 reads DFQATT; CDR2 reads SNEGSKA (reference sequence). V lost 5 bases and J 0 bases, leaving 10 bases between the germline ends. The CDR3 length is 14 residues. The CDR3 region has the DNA TGCAGTGCTGAGGAAGGTTCAACTAATGAAAAACTGTTTTTT. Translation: CSAEEGSTNEKLFF.

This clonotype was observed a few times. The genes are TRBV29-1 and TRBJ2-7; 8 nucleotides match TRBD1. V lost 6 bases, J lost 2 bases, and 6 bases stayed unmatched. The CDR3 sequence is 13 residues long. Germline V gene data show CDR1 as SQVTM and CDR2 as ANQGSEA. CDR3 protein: CSVRTGKTYEQYF. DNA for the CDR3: TGCAGCGTCAGGACAGGGAAAACCTACGAGCAGTACTTC.

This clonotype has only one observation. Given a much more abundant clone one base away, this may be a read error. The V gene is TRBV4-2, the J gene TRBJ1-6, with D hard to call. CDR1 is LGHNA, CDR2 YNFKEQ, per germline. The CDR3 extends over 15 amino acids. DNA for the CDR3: TGTGCCAGCAGCCATGCCGTAGGAGGGATTTCACCCCCCCACTTT. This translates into CASSHAVGGISPPHF.

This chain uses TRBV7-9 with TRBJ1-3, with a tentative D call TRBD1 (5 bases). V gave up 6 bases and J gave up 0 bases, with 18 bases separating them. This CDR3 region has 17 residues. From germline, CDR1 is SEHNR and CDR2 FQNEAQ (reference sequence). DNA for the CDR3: TGTGCCAGCAGTCCGGGACTAAACCCCTTCTCTGGAAACACCATATATTTT. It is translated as CASSPGLNPFSGNTIYF.

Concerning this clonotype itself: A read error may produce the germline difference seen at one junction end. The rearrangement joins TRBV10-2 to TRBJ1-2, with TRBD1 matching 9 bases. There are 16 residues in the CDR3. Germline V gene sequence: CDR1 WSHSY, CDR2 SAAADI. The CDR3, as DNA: TGTGCCAGCAGCGCCACCATACAGGGGGCAAGCTATGGCTACACCTTC. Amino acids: CASSATIQGASYGYTF.

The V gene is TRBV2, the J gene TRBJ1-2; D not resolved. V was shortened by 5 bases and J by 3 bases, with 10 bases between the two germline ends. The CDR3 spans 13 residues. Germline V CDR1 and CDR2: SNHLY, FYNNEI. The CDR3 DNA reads TGTGCCAGCAGTATCGGGTATGACTATGGCTACACCTTC. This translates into CASSIGYDYGYTF. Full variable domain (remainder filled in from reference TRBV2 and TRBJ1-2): EPEVTQTPSHQVTQMGQEVILRCVPISNHLYFYWYRQILGQKVEFLVSFYNNEISEKSEIFDDQFSVERPDGSNFTLKIRSTKLEDSAMYFCASSIGYDYGYTFGSGTRLTVV.

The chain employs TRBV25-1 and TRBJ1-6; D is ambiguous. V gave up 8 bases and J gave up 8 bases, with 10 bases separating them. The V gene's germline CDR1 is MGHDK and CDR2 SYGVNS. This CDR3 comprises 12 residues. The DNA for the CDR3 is TGTGCCAGCTGGGAGGGAGATTCACCCCTCCACTTT. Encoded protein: CASWEGDSPLHF.